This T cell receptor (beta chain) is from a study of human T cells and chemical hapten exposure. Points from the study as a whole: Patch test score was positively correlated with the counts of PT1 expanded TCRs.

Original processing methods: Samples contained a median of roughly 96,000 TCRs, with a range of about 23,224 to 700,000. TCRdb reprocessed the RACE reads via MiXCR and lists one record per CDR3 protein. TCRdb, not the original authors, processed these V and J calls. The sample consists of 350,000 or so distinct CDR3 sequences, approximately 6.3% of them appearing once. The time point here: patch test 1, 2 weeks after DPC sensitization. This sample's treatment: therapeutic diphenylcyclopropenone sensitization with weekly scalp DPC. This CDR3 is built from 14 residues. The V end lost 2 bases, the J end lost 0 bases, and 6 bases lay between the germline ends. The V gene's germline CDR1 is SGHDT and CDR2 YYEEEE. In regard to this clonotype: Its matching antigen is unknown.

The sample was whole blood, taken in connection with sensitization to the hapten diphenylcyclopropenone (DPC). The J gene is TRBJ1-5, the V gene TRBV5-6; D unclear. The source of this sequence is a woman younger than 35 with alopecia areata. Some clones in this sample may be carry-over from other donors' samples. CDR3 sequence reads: CASSFFYSNQPQHF. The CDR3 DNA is TGTGCCAGCAGCTTTTTTTATAGCAATCAGCCCCAGCATTTT. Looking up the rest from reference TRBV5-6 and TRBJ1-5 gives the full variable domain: DAGVTQSPTHLIKTRGQQVTLRCSPKSGHDTVSWYQQALGQGPQFIFQYYEEEERQRGNFPDRFSGHQFPNYSSELNVNALLLGDSALYLCASSFFYSNQPQHFGDGTRLSIL.